Below, one T cell receptor (beta chain) is given with its context. This sample was taken from a study of T cell changes during pregnancy in multiple sclerosis. Sequencing used immunoSEQ multiplex PCR; TCRdb keeps in-frame clones, though not all of them. The sample has tens of thousands of clones, 80% to 90% seen once; the top ten hold approximately 3.4%. The germline gives CDR1 SGHTA, CDR2 FQGNSA. V dropped 5 bases and J dropped 6 bases, with 8 bases sitting between them. CDR3 length: 12 amino acids. The sequenced sample was peripheral blood, obtained before pregnancy. This TCR came from a female donor with multiple sclerosis, enrolled in a pregnancy study. The chain has TRBV7-2 and TRBJ1-5, with D uncertain. This CDR3 is CASSLGVQPQHF. CDR3 nucleotides: TGTGCCAGCAGCCTCGGGGTTCAGCCCCAGCATTTT.